This T cell receptor beta chain was recovered during a study of T cells in Graves' hyperthyroidism and ophthalmopathy. General study points: The model anticipated ophthalmopathy a median approximately 6.7 months pre-onset.

This CDR3 is built from 13 residues. Per germline, CDR1 DFQATT and CDR2 SNEGSKA (reference sequence). The V gene end was trimmed by 3 bases and the J gene end by 4 bases; junction bases not matched to a gene: 2. Regions amplified from RNA transcripts were the TCR beta CDR3 regions. With the HTBI primer set, the TCR CDR3 went through a first round of RT-PCR. A single record per CDR3 protein comes from TCRdb applying MiXCR to the multiplex PCR reads. The table includes 600,000 to 700,000 distinct CDR3 sequences, just under 45% detected once. Comment on this clonotype: Its target is not known.

This clonotype was obtained from an adult man with Graves' disease, either hyperthyroidism or ophthalmopathy (not recorded which). This chain joins TRBV20-1 and TRBJ1-4; TRBD1 agrees at 7 bases. The sample was peripheral blood or thyroid tissue (not recorded which). This CDR3 reads CSASWDSNEKLFF. In DNA form, the CDR3 reads TGCAGTGCTAGCTGGGACAGTAATGAAAAACTGTTTTTT.